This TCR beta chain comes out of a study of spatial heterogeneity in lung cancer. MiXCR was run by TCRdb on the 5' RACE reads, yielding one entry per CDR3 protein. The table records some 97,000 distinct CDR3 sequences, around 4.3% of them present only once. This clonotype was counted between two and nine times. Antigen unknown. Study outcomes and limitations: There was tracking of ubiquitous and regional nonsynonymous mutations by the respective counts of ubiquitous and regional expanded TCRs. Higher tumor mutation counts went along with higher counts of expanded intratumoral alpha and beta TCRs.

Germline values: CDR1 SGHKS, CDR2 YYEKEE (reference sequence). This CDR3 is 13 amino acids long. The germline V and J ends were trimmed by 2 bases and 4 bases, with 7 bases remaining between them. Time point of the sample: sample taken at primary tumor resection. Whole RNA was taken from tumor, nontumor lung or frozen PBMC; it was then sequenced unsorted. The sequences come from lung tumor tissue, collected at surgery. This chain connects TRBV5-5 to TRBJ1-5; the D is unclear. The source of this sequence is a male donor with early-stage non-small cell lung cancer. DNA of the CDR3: TGTGCCAGCAGCTTTTTAGGGAATCAGCCCCAGCATTTT. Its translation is CASSFLGNQPQHF.